The clone carrying this T cell receptor (beta chain) has ten or more counts. Its antigen is not identified. Germline-derived CDR1 and CDR2 are MNHEY and SVGEGT. V was clipped by 0 bases and J by 3 bases, with 24 bases between them. The CDR3 covers 19 residues. TCRdb ran MiXCR on the reads and lists one entry per CDR3 protein. The data contain fewer than 250,000 distinct CDR3 sequences, 12% of them singletons. This sample is part of a study of T cell repertoires in cytomegalovirus infection. Study context: Public signatures in TCR beta pointed to CMV infection and matching HLA type. General observations from the study: Identification of carriers of CMV plus the relevant HLA was performed using cumulative public TCR beta family frequency. Clonotype analysis showed dominance of the ex vivo response by HLA-C-restricted CMV-specific TCR beta clonotypes.

This chain links TRBV6-2 or TRBV6-3 with TRBJ2-7; D is perhaps TRBD2 (5 bases). Specimen: PBMCs. This TCR was sampled from a human donor in good health (CMV status not recorded). Some clones in this sample may be carry-over from other donors' samples. The CDR3 spells CASSYSLWRARKPLYEQYF. The CDR3 DNA reads as TGTGCCAGCAGTTACTCCCTTTGGCGGGCGAGGAAGCCGCTCTACGAGCAGTACTTC.